The source of this TCR beta chain is a study of T cells after yellow fever vaccination. The ends lost 5 bases at V and 1 base at J; junction bases unmatched: 6. This CDR3 has 18 residues. CDR1 SGHAT and CDR2 FQNNGV come from the germline V gene. MiXCR was run by TCRdb on the 5' RACE reads, yielding one entry per CDR3 protein. Of 500,000 to 650,000 distinct CDR3 sequences listed, 9% to 15% are singletons. This chain uses TRBV11-2 with TRBJ2-3; TRBD2 aligns across 16 bases. This TCR derives from a young man who received the YFV17D yellow fever vaccine. This sample comprised PBMCs, obtained on the day of the yellow fever booster vaccination. CDR3 bases: TGTGCCAGCAGCACGGGACTAGCGGGAGGGGGAGGCACAGATACGCAGTATTTT. This encodes CASSTGLAGGGGTDTQYF. Full variable domain (missing parts from reference TRBV11-2 and TRBJ2-3): EAGVAQSPRYKIIEKRQSVAFWCNPISGHATLYWYQQILGQGPKLLIQFQNNGVVDDSQLPKDRFSAERLKGVDSTLKIQPAKLEDSAVYLCASSTGLAGGGGTDTQYFGPGTRLTVL.